What follows is one T cell receptor (beta chain) and its context. This sample stems from a study of sequential checkpoint blockade in melanoma. Whole-study context: After both sequences, patients received maintenance nivolumab.

The V end lost 5 bases, the J end lost 2 bases, and 18 bases lay between the germline ends. CDR1 and CDR2 (germline): SGHVS, FNYEAQ. The CDR3 consists of 16 residues. As to treatment: randomized to nivolumab then ipilimumab (arm A) or the reverse (arm B). Sequencing used immunoSEQ multiplex PCR; TCRdb keeps in-frame clones, though not all of them. The sample comprises 17,000 or so clones, roughly 61% of which are singletons, and 15% to 20% rests with the top ten. The sequencing used CD8+ T cells sorted from blood (inferred from file names), collected from a patient given nivolumab and ipilimumab in sequence. This receptor was identified in a human donor with melanoma. The V gene is TRBV7-6, the J gene TRBJ2-5; D possibly corresponds to TRBD1 (6 bases). For the CDR3, the DNA is TGTGCCAGCAGCCCGCAAACAGGGTGGGAACAAGAGACCCAGTACTTC. It codes for CASSPQTGWEQETQYF.